The 2 T cell receptor beta chains in this list originate from one sample, sequenced in a study of human T cells and chemical hapten exposure. TCRdb itself ran the RACE reads through MiXCR, one entry per CDR3 protein. The sample gives 50,000 to 65,000 distinct CDR3 sequences, 11% of which show up once; about 4% is in the top ten. Time point in this sample: pre-sensitization, week 0. The treatment: therapeutic diphenylcyclopropenone sensitization with weekly scalp DPC. The sequencing here drew on whole blood, taken in connection with sensitization to the hapten diphenylcyclopropenone (DPC). The receptors originated from a woman aged 40 to 50 with alopecia areata. Some clones in this sample may be carry-over from other donors' samples.

The chain carries TRBV6-6 and TRBJ2-2; no definite D call. Trimming shortened V by 10 bases and J by 5 bases, and 23 bases separated the two germline ends. The CDR3 extends over 16 amino acids. Germline CDR1 and CDR2: MNHNY and SVGAGI (reference sequence). The DNA for the CDR3 is TGTGCCATCCGTAGTCCGCCTCCAGAGAGTACCGGGGAGCTGTTTTTT. Encoded protein: CAIRSPPPESTGELFF.

This clonotype was picked up many times. This sequence joins TRBV20-1 and TRBJ1-1, with D possibly being TRBD1 (5 bases). This CDR3 is 12 amino acids long. Germline assignment: CDR1 DFQATT and CDR2 SNEGSKA (reference sequence). Trimming took 0 bases from V and 11 from J, leaving 13 bases between them. CDR3 residues: CSARDSGGKAFF. The CDR3 DNA reads TGCAGTGCTAGAGATTCCGGGGGGAAGGCTTTCTTT.